The T cell receptor (beta chain) described here comes from a study of OX40 agonist ivuxolimab in advanced cancers. Sequencing used immunoSEQ multiplex PCR; TCRdb keeps in-frame clones, though not all of them. The sample lists 8,000 to 9,500 clones; about 90% were seen once. The TCR comes from an adult with an advanced solid tumor such as melanoma, head and neck, liver or kidney cancer. This specimen consisted of CD4+ or CD8+ T cells sorted from blood, obtained in a trial of the OX40 agonist ivuxolimab.

In nucleotides, the CDR3 is TGCAGTGCTTTTAAAGGCTACGAGCAGTACTTC. The encoded protein is CSAFKGYEQYF. The genes are TRBV20-1 and TRBJ2-7; D is undetermined. The CDR3 is 11 amino acids. V lost 5 bases and J 3 bases, leaving 8 bases between the germline ends. Per germline, CDR1 DFQATT and CDR2 SNEGSKA (reference sequence).